A single sample gave rise to the 14 T cell receptor beta chains below, sequenced in a study of CD8 T cells in Susac syndrome. An amount of RNA that ranged from about 0.45 to 1 ug was reverse transcribed with random hexamers. Each CDR3 protein is one row after TCRdb ran MiXCR on the immunoSEQ multiplex PCR reads. The sample comprises about 200,000 distinct CDR3 sequences, 95% of which are singletons, and about 0.08% rests with the top ten. Sample: CD4+ T cells from PBMCs. These receptors originate from a human donor with multiple sclerosis.

This sequence joins TRBV9 and TRBJ2-7, with D uncertain. Germline loops: CDR1 SGDLS, CDR2 YYNGEE. Trimming removed 4 bases at V and 10 bases at J, with 15 bases between. This CDR3 comprises 12 residues. The CDR3 here is CASSSDPELQYF. CDR3 DNA: TGTGCCAGCAGCTCGGACCCGGAACTACAGTACTTC.

The rearrangement joins TRBV15 to TRBJ1-1; no reliable D call. V lost 5 bases and J lost 2, with 12 bases in between. From germline, CDR1 is LNHNV and CDR2 YYDKDF (reference sequence). This CDR3 has 14 residues. The CDR3 loop is CATSRAGINTEAFF. In DNA form, the CDR3 reads TGTGCCACCAGCCGGGCAGGCATTAACACTGAAGCTTTCTTT.

This clonotype was seen only once. The V gene is TRBV3-1, the J gene TRBJ2-1; 9 bases are shared with TRBD2. The V segment lost 1 base and the J segment 6 bases; nucleotides outside the gene matches: 4. Germline CDR1 LGHDT, CDR2 YNNKEL (reference sequence). This CDR3 contains 15 residues. CDR3 coding DNA: TGTGCCAGCAGCCAAGCAGCGGGGGGCTTCAATGAGCAGTTCTTC. Amino acid sequence: CASSQAAGGFNEQFF.

The chain combines TRBV20-1 with TRBJ1-4; D not resolved. CDR1 is DFQATT, CDR2 SNEGSKA, per germline (reference sequence). The V end was cut by 3 bases, the J end by 0 bases, with 11 bases between. This CDR3 is built from 15 residues. CDR3 DNA sequence: TGCAGTGCTAGGGCCAATGCGGCAACTAATGAAAAACTGTTTTTT. Protein: CSARANAATNEKLFF.

The V call is TRBV30, the J call TRBJ2-1; no definite D call. V lost 1 base to trimming and J lost 6 bases, with 10 bases between them. This CDR3 contains 13 residues. The germline V gene has CDR1 GTSNPN and CDR2 SVGIG (reference sequence). The CDR3 DNA follows: TGTGCCTGGAGTGGGTCGACTCCCAATGAGCAGTTCTTC. This codes for CAWSGSTPNEQFF.

The chain has TRBV27 and TRBJ2-1, with D perhaps matching TRBD2 (5 bases). The CDR3 has 13 amino acids. With 6 bases removed from V and 3 bases from J, the gap between germline ends came to 9 bases. From germline, CDR1 is MNHEY and CDR2 SMNVEV (reference sequence). The CDR3 DNA is TGTGCCAGCAGAGAGGGCCTCTACAATGAGCAGTTCTTC. The encoded protein is CASREGLYNEQFF.

The chain carries TRBV3-1 and TRBJ2-7; 7 bases align to TRBD1. CDR3 size: 14 residues. V was clipped by 5 bases and J by 3 bases; unmatched bases: 7. CDR1 and CDR2 (germline): LGHDT, YNNKEL (reference sequence). This chain's CDR3 is CASSSRDRRYEQYF. CDR3 coding DNA: TGTGCCAGCAGCAGCCGGGACAGACGCTACGAGCAGTACTTC.

The genes are TRBV20-1 and TRBJ1-1; TRBD1 is a possible D gene (5 bases). Trimming stripped 7 bases from V and 7 bases from J, with 13 bases between. CDR1 and CDR2 (germline): DFQATT, SNEGSKA (reference sequence). The CDR3 is 11 residues long. The CDR3 region is CSGRQGNEAFF. As DNA, the CDR3 is TGCAGTGGCCGCCAGGGCAATGAAGCTTTCTTT.

V and J are TRBV9 and TRBJ1-2, with D uncertain. V was trimmed by 4 bases and J by 2 bases, leaving 15 bases between them. The CDR3 extends over 15 amino acids. The germline CDR1 and CDR2 sequences are SGDLS and YYNGEE. In DNA form, the CDR3 reads TGTGCCAGCAGCCCGAACATCGTGACCAACTATGGCTACACCTTC. It codes for CASSPNIVTNYGYTF.

The V gene is TRBV3-1, the J gene TRBJ1-1, with D uncertain. V lost 4 bases to trimming and J lost 4 bases, with 13 bases between them. Germline values: CDR1 LGHDT, CDR2 YNNKEL (reference sequence). This CDR3 has 14 residues. In DNA form, the CDR3 reads TGTGCCAGCAGCCCGACCCAGGACCGCACTGAAGCTTTCTTT. It encodes CASSPTQDRTEAFF.

The chain recombines TRBV30 with TRBJ1-1; D gene uncertain. The germline V gene encodes CDR1 GTSNPN and CDR2 SVGIG (reference sequence). CDR3 length: 13 amino acids. Trimming shortened V by 6 bases and J by 1 base, and 12 bases separated the two germline ends. CDR3 amino acids: CACSRHQNTEAFF. The CDR3 nucleotides read TGTGCCTGCAGTCGGCATCAGAACACTGAAGCTTTCTTT.

V gene TRBV29-1 combines with J gene TRBJ2-5; 7 nucleotides match TRBD2. The V gene's germline CDR1 is SQVTM and CDR2 ANQGSEA. The CDR3 is 14 residues long. V lost 6 bases and J lost 5; bases outside the gene matches: 12. CDR3 DNA sequence: TGCAGCGTGTATAGGGAGGGTCGGGGGGAGACCCAGTACTTC. It yields the protein CSVYREGRGETQYF.

Comments on this clonotype: The DNA is left out, because the CDR3 cannot be placed on it with certainty; the CDR3 is given as TCRdb lists it. This chain joins TRBV23-1 and TRBJ1-2; the DNA was not compared with TRBD1, the D call given in the table. TRBV23-1 is an ORF, with its function uncertain. From its first to its last residue, the CDR3 has 13 amino acids. This CDR3 is CASSQFGGGASTF.

The V gene is TRBV3-1, the J gene TRBJ2-1; TRBD2 might be the D (5 bases). The CDR3 loop spans 13 amino acids. Germline V gene lookup returns CDR1 LGHDT and CDR2 YNNKEL (reference sequence). The ends were cut back, 5 bases at V and 4 bases at J, with 9 bases in the middle. This chain's CDR3 is CASSVTSYNEQFF. CDR3 DNA: TGTGCCAGCAGCGTTACTAGTTACAATGAGCAGTTCTTC.